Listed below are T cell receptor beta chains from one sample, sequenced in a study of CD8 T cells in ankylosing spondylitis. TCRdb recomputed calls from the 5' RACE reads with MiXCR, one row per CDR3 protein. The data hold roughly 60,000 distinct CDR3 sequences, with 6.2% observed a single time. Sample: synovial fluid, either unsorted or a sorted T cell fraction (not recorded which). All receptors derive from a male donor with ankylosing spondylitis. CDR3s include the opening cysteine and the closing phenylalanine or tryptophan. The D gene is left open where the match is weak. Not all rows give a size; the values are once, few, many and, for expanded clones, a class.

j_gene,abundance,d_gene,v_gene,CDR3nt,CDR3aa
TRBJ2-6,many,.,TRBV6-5,TGTGCCAGCAGTTACCTCCTTGGAGGTGGCGGGGCCAACGTCCTGACTTTC,CASSYLLGGGGANVLTF
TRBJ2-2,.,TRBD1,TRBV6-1,TGTGCCAGCACCACTCCTGGGACAGGAAACACCGGGGAGCTGTTTTTT,CASTTPGTGNTGELFF
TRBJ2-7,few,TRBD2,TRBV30,TGTGCCTGGAGACCCGCGGGAGCTAGCGAGCAGTACTTC,CAWRPAGASEQYF
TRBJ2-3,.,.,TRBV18,TGTGGCAGCTCACCACAGAAGACGCAGTATTTT,CGSSPQKTQYF
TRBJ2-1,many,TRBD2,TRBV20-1,TGCAGTGCTACCGGGACTAGCGGGAGGTTCTCCTACAATGAGCAGTTCTTC,CSATGTSGRFSYNEQFF
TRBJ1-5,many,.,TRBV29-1,TGCAGCGTCAGGGACAACCTCAATCAGCCCCAGCATTTT,CSVRDNLNQPQHF
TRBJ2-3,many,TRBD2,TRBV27,TGTGCCAGCAGGCGGGACTACCTCGATACGCAGTATTTT,CASRRDYLDTQYF
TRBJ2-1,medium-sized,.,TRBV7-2,TGTGCCAGCACCAGAGAAGGGGTCAGCTACAATGAGCAGTTCTTC,CASTREGVSYNEQFF
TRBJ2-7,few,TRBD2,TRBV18,TGTGCCAGCTCACCTCCGTTTGAGCGGGAGGCATCCTACGAGCAGTACTTC,CASSPPFEREASYEQYF
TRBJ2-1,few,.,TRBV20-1,TGCAGTGCTAGAGGGCTTGGTCGCATTGAGCAGTTCTTC,CSARGLGRIEQFF
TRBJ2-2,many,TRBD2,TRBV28,TGTGCCAGCAGCCGTAGCGGGGTAAACACCGGGGAGCTGTTTTTT,CASSRSGVNTGELFF
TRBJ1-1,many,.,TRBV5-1,TGCGCCAGCAGCTTGGGGGGGAGTAGCAGGAACACTGAAGCTTTCTTT,CASSLGGSSRNTEAFF
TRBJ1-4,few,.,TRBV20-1,TGCAGTGCTGGCATACCTCCCCCGACAGGCGAAAAACTGTTTTTT,CSAGIPPPTGEKLFF
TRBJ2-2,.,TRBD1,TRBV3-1,TGTGCCAGCAGCTGGGACAGGGCTAATATCGGGGAGCTGTTTTTT,CASSWDRANIGELFF
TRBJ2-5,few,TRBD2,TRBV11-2,TGTGCCAGCAGCTTAGGGCTAGCGGGAGGAGAGACCCAGTACTTC,CASSLGLAGGETQYF
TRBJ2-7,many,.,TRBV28,TGTGCCAGCAGTCCAACTCCTAGGCTACTAGACTACGAGCAGTACTTC,CASSPTPRLLDYEQYF
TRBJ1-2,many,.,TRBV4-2,TGTGCCAGCAGACCGGGACCGTCAGCCTATGGCTACACCTTC,CASRPGPSAYGYTF
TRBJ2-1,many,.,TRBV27,TGTGCCAGCAGTTTAGATAGCTCTACTGGCAATGAGCAGTTCTTC,CASSLDSSTGNEQFF
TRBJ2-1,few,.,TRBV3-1,TGTGCCAGCAGCAGATCCGAGGATGAGCAGTTCTTC,CASSRSEDEQFF
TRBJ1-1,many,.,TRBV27,TGTGCCAGCAGTCCCCACTCCCGGGACCGCTACGCCGCTTTCTTT,CASSPHSRDRYAAFF